This is a list of T cell receptor beta chains from one sample in a study of T cell repertoires in cytomegalovirus infection. Their recognized antigens are unknown. TCRdb fed the reads into MiXCR, producing one record per CDR3 protein. The table records about 890,000 distinct CDR3 sequences, roughly 31% of them present only once. This specimen consisted of cultured CD8+ T cells from PBMCs, obtained from culture after CMV antigen stimulation. Source of these receptors: a human donor in good health (CMV status not recorded). Some clones in this sample may be carry-over from other donors' samples. The CDR3 runs from the conserved cysteine through the conserved F or W. Each record gives: V gene, CDR3 length, D gene, J gene, clone size, CDR3 DNA, CDR3 protein. The D gene is left open where the match is weak. Clone size is given for some rows only: seen once, a few or many times, or a class if the clone is expanded.

>TRBV7-9|11|NA|TRBJ2-5|few
TGTGCCAGCAGCTTACCGGGGGCCCAGTACTTC
CASSLPGAQYF
>TRBV19|14|NA|TRBJ1-4|many
TGTGCCAGTAGTTGGACGCCAACTAATGAAAAACTGTTTTTT
CASSWTPTNEKLFF
>TRBV7-9|15|TRBD1|TRBJ2-5|once
TGTGCCAGCAGCGGAGACAGGGGCGAATGGGAGACCCAGTACTTC
CASSGDRGEWETQYF
>TRBV4-3|15|NA|TRBJ2-7|NA
TGCGCCAGCAGCCAAGATTGGCAGGCCAGCTACGAGCAGTACTTC
CASSQDWQASYEQYF
>TRBV4-1|12|NA|TRBJ1-6|NA
TGCGCCAGCAGCCAAGTATCTTCACCCCTCCACTTT
CASSQVSSPLHF
>TRBV6-1|14|NA|TRBJ1-5|NA
TGTGCCAGCAGTGAAGTCAGGAATGAACAGCCCCAGCATTTT
CASSEVRNEQPQHF
>TRBV15|13|NA|TRBJ1-1|few
TGTGCCACCAGCAGAGCTAAGTACACTGAAGCTTTCTTT
CATSRAKYTEAFF
>TRBV4-1|14|NA|TRBJ1-1|NA
TGCGCCAGCAGCCGGGAGGGCCTGAACACTGAAGCTTTCTTT
CASSREGLNTEAFF
>TRBV27|17|TRBD2|TRBJ2-2|few
TGTGCCAGCAGTTTCGGACTAGCGGGGGCAGCCACCGGGGAGCTGTTTTTT
CASSFGLAGAATGELFF
>TRBV6-5|17|TRBD1|TRBJ1-2|once
TGTGCCAGCAGCCCTGCCGGGACAGGGCGATACAACTATGGCTACACCTTC
CASSPAGTGRYNYGYTF
>TRBV27|13|NA|TRBJ2-5|NA
TGTGCCAGCAGTCTATCCGCGGGAGAGACCCAGTACTTC
CASSLSAGETQYF
>TRBV6-2/TRBV6-3|15|NA|TRBJ1-2|NA
TGTGCCAGCAGTTACGGTCGCGGGGGCCAGGATGGCTACACCTTC
CASSYGRGGQDGYTF
>TRBV5-6|17|NA|TRBJ2-7|few
TGTGCCAGCAGCTTGACCTACGCGACCCCAGGAGACTACGAGCAGTACTTC
CASSLTYATPGDYEQYF
>TRBV5-5|13|NA|TRBJ2-4|few
TGTGCCAGCAGCTTGGACCAGGAAAACATTCAGTACTTC
CASSLDQENIQYF
>TRBV2|12|NA|TRBJ1-2|NA
TGTGCCAGCAGGGGGGCAGATGGTGGCTACACCTTC
CASRGADGGYTF
>TRBV3-1|15|TRBD1|TRBJ2-2|few
TGTGCCAGCACGAACGGACAGGGCTCGACCGGGGAGCTGTTTTTT
CASTNGQGSTGELFF
>TRBV20-1|16|NA|TRBJ2-7|few
TGCAGTGCTAGAGATGAGGACGGGCAGGGACACTACGAGCAGTACTTC
CSARDEDGQGHYEQYF
>TRBV3-1|15|NA|TRBJ1-2|NA
TGTGCCAGCAGCCAAGGAGTGGACAGCTACTATGGCTACACCTTC
CASSQGVDSYYGYTF
>TRBV12-3/TRBV12-4|21|TRBD1|TRBJ2-2|few
TGTGCCAGCAGTTTCGGTCTCGCGGACAGGGTGGGGTGGGGAAACACCGGGGAGCTGTTTTTT
CASSFGLADRVGWGNTGELFF
>TRBV2|16|TRBD2|TRBJ2-1|NA
TGTGCCAGCAGTGGCCCAGCGGGGAGCTCCTACAATGAGCAGTTCTTC
CASSGPAGSSYNEQFF
>TRBV7-9|16|NA|TRBJ2-3|few
TGTGCCAGCAGCACTACAGGGAGACGCGACACAGATACGCAGTATTTT
CASSTTGRRDTDTQYF